This TCR beta chain emerged from a study of blood T cell repertoires in COVID-19. The sample holds a few counts of this clone. V gave up 4 bases and J gave up 8 bases, with 16 bases separating them. Germline V gives CDR1 SGHRS, CDR2 YFSETQ. The CDR3 consists of 14 residues. The data were produced by immunoSEQ multiplex PCR, yet TCRdb's version contains in-frame clones alone and is incomplete. The table includes about 120,000 clones, roughly 86% detected once. The gene calls are TRBV5-1 and TRBJ2-1; the D gene is possibly TRBD2 (5 bases). The sequence derives from a woman aged 70-85 years with COVID-19, enrolled during active disease. The sequenced sample was peripheral blood. As DNA, the CDR3 is TGCGCCAGCAGCCCAGAACTAGACTTGTATGAGCAGTTCTTC. Translating gives CASSPELDLYEQFF.